Given below is one TCR beta chain in context. Antigen: not known. The CDR3 loop spans 15 amino acids. V was pared by 6 bases and J by 2 bases, with 16 bases between. CDR1 SGHNT and CDR2 YENEEA come from the germline V gene. This sample was taken from a study of OX40 agonist ivuxolimab in advanced cancers. Looking at the study overall: Ivuxolimab was delivered to patients intravenously every 2 weeks at doses spanning 0.01 to 10 mg/kg. Among those treated, three patients had partial responses, one with hepatocellular carcinoma and two with cutaneous melanoma. Points from the study as a whole: CD4+ T cells averaged fewer expanded clones than CD8+ T cells.

Patients with a history of autoimmune disease or on systemic immunosuppression were excluded. Sequencing used immunoSEQ multiplex PCR; TCRdb keeps in-frame clones, though not all of them. The repertoire has tens of thousands of clones, more than 80% of them found once; the top ten carry roughly 1.1%. This TCR came from an adult with an advanced solid tumor such as melanoma, head and neck, liver or kidney cancer. The V call is TRBV11-3, the J call TRBJ2-5; weak D call: TRBD2 (6 bases). The sample here was CD4+ or CD8+ T cells sorted from blood, taken in a trial of the OX40 agonist ivuxolimab. The CDR3 DNA is TGTGCCAGCAGGCCTCCAGCGGGCGGTCAAGAGACCCAGTACTTC. Its translation: CASRPPAGGQETQYF. Using reference TRBV11-3 and TRBJ2-5 for the parts outside the CDR3, the full variable domain is EAGVVQSPRYKIIEKKQPVAFWCNPISGHNTLYWYLQNLGQGPELLIRYENEEAVDDSQLPKDRFSAERLKGVDSTLKIQPAELGDSAVYLCASRPPAGGQETQYFGPGTRLLVL.